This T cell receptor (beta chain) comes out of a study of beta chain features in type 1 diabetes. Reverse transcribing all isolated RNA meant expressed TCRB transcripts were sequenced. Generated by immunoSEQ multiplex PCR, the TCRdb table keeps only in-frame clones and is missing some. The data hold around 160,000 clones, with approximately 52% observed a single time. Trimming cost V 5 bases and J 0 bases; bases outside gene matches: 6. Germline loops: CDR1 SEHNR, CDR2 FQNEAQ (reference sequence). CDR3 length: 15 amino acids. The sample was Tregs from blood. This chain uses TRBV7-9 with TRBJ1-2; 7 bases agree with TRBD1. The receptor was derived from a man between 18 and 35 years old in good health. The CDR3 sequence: CASSRYQGANYGYTF. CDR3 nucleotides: TGTGCCAGCAGCCGATACCAGGGGGCTAACTATGGCTACACCTTC.